This TCR beta chain was observed in a study of T-cell reconstitution after alpha-beta-depleted transplantation in children. The CDR3 sequence is 11 residues long. Germline CDR1 reads SGHTA; CDR2 reads FQGNSA. The ends were cut back, 2 bases at V and 7 bases at J, with 5 bases in the middle. This clonotype has ten or more counts. Unique molecular identifiers were built into the TCRbeta library. TCRdb reprocessed the PCR reads via MiXCR and lists one record per CDR3 protein. The sample records approximately 240,000 distinct CDR3 sequences, approximately 9.8% being singletons. Source: PBMCs from the stem cell graft donor, taken from the stem cell graft. This chain connects TRBV7-2 to TRBJ2-5, with no clear D. The sequence came from a human donor who donated a stem cell graft to a child with SCID. CDR3 DNA: TGTGCCAGCAGCTTATCTCCGACCCAGTACTTC. It translates to CASSLSPTQYF.